This T cell receptor (beta chain) was recorded in a study of blood T cell repertoires in COVID-19 (dated by TCRdb to the early 2020s). Study-level background: Samples from collaborators originated in the United States, Italy and Spain and spanned both the acute and convalescent phases of COVID-19. The prospective study material was composed of cDNA or gDNA derived from T cells, B-cell-depleted T cells, or PBMCs. The dataset comprised deeply sampled blood TCRbeta repertoires from subjects exposed to, actively infected with, or recovered from COVID-19. The repertoires were released in a freely available public database intended as a resource for research on the immune response to SARS-CoV-2. The samples were drawn from the first 160 participants of the ongoing ImmuneRACE study and from 1,200 or so subjects provided by 6 global collaborators. Nearly every sample came with metadata listing a de-identified subject ID, COVID-19 status, age in years and sex. Where available, HLA class I and class II types were obtained from metadata supplied by the sample provider rather than from assay-based typing. General conclusions and limits of the study: How much clinical and demographic metadata was included differed by source and by participant, and the metadata was provided uncurated.

Points on this clone: Its antigen is still unknown. Nothing much larger sits one base from this clone, and base qualities are not available.

Trimming takes 0 bases from V and 1 base from J, and the germline ends sit 7 bases apart. Based on the germline V gene (reference sequence), the CDR1 and CDR2 sequences are GTSNPN and SVGIG. The CDR3 holds 13 amino acids from the cysteine to the valine. Only the CDR3 DNA is retained, 39 bases long and in frame from the first base. The immunoSEQ Assay, a bias-controlled multiplex PCR, was used to amplify TCRbeta CDR3 regions from genomic DNA. For the original study's pipeline: Nucleated cell counts per sample were estimated from amplification of reference gene primers within the assay. To quantify the absolute abundance of each unique TCRbeta CDR3 rearrangement, sequence reads were collapsed and filtered. For each sample, productive Simpson clonality was calculated as the square root of Simpson's diversity index across productive rearrangements. TCRdb re-hosts the immuneACCESS table, in-frame sequences only. Its copies lack some clones; in the studies checked, an unresolved V gene accounts for under half of them, and the cause for the rest is not known. V, J and clone size are those of that table, while D and trimming were read from the DNA. The sample table records about 240,000 clones; about nine tenths of these occur just once. The ten largest account for around 7.8% of the sample.

Samples from volunteer blood donors who had recovered from COVID-19 were contributed by a second Seattle source. The collaborating institutions used their own protocols to collect whole blood in K2EDTA tubes. Collaborator samples were shipped for TCRbeta analysis as frozen whole blood, isolated PBMCs, or DNA extracted from either sample type. This chain joins TRBV30 to TRBJ2-7; 6 matching bases give a weak D call of TRBD1. The receptor was derived from a man aged 55-75 years who had recovered from COVID-19. Sequencing was done on a sample of peripheral blood. The nucleotides are TGTGCCTGGAGTGTAGGGGGATCCTACGAGCAGTACGTC. It codes for CAWSVGGSYEQYV.